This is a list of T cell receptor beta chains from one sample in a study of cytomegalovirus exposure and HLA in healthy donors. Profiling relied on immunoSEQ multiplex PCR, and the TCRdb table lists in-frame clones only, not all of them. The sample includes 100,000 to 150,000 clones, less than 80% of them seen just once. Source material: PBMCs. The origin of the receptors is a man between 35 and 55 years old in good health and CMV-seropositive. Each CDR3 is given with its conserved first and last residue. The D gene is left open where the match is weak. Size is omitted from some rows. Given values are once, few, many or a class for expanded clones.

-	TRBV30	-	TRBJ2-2	TGTGCCTGGCTGAGAGGAGGAGTCAACACCGGGGAGCTGTTTTTT	CAWLRGGVNTGELFF
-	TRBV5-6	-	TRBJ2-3	TGTGCCAGCAGCTTGGCGGGAGGCACAGATACGCAGTATTTT	CASSLAGGTDTQYF
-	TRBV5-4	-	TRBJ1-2	TGTGCCAGCAGCTGGCGACAGTTTAACTATGGCTACACCTTC	CASSWRQFNYGYTF
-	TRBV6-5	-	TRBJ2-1	TGTGCCAGCAGTTTAGCCCAGGGCTCCTCCTACAATGAGCAGTTCTTC	CASSLAQGSSYNEQFF
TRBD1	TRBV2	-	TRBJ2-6	TGTGCCGGGGACAGGGACCCTGGGGCCAACGTCCTGACTTTC	CAGDRDPGANVLTF
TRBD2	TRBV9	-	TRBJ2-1	TGTGCCAGCAGCCCCGGGCTAGCGGGAGGATCCAATGAGCAGTTCTTC	CASSPGLAGGSNEQFF
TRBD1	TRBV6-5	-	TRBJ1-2	TGTGCCAGTTTTCCGGGACAGATTAACTATGGCTACACCTTC	CASFPGQINYGYTF
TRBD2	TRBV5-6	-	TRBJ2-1	TGTGCCAGCAGCTTGAGCGGGGGGGCCTCTTCCTACAATGAGCAGTTCTTC	CASSLSGGASSYNEQFF
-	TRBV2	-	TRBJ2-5	TGTGCCAGCAGGGCGGGTATGGTGCCGCAAGAGACCCAGTACTTC	CASRAGMVPQETQYF
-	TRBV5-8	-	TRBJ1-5	TGTGCCAGCAGCTTGGGCGGGGCCCAGCATTTT	CASSLGGAQHF
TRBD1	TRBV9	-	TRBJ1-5	TGTGCCAGCAGCGTCGGACAGGGGTACAATCAGCCCCAGCATTTT	CASSVGQGYNQPQHF
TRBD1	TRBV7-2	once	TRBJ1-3	TGTGCCAGCAGCTTAGCGGGGACAGTCTCTGGAAACACCATATATTTT	CASSLAGTVSGNTIYF
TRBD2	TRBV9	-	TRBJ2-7	TGTGCCAGCAGCGTAGATTCGGGCACTAGCGGGAGTTTGTACTTC	CASSVDSGTSGSLYF
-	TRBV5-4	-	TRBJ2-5	TGTGCCAGCAGCTTGGATCGTCGGGCAGGGCCCCAAGAGACCCAGTACTTC	CASSLDRRAGPQETQYF
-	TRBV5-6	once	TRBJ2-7	TGTGCCAGCAGCTTGGCGGGTGGGAGGACCTACGAGCAGTACTTC	CASSLAGGRTYEQYF
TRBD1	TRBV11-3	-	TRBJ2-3	TGTGCCAGCAGCCCGGGGACAGGGAAAGATACGCAGTATTTT	CASSPGTGKDTQYF
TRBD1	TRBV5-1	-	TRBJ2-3	TGCGCCAGCAGCCCAATTAAACAGGGGGTCACAGATACGCAGTATTTT	CASSPIKQGVTDTQYF
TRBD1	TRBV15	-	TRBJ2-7	TGTGCCACCAGCAGAGAAAGGGACAGGGACTACGAGCAGTACTTC	CATSRERDRDYEQYF
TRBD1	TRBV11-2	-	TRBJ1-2	TGTGCCAGCAGCCCAGGGGACAGGATAACCTATGGCTACACCTTC	CASSPGDRITYGYTF
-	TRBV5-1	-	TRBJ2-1	TGCGCCAGCAGCCCTAGGACTAACGACAATGAGCAGTTCTTC	CASSPRTNDNEQFF
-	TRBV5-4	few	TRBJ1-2	TGTGCCAGCAGCTTGGGGCTCGGGACATCGATCTATGGCTACACCTTC	CASSLGLGTSIYGYTF
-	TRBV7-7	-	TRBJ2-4	TGTGCTAGCAGCTCTCGCGGACAGAACATTCAGTACTTC	CASSSRGQNIQYF
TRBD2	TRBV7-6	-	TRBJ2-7	TGTGCCAGCAGCTTAGCGGGCGGGGGGTCCGAGCAGTACTTC	CASSLAGGGSEQYF
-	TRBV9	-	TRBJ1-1	TGTGCCAGCAGCGTACAGGACACTGAAGCTTTCTTT	CASSVQDTEAFF
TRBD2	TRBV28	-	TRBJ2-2	TGTGCCAGCAGATCCCTAGCGGGAGATGGCATCGGGGAGCTGTTTTTT	CASRSLAGDGIGELFF
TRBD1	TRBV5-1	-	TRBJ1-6	TGCGCCAGCAGCTTGGGATTGGGACAGGGGAATTCACCCCTCCACTTT	CASSLGLGQGNSPLHF
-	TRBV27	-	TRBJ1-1	TGTGCCAGCAGCAGTCGAGGGACTGAAGCTTTCTTT	CASSSRGTEAFF
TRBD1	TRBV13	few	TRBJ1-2	TGTGCCAGCACCGAGACAGGGAGCCAGGAGTATGGCTACACCTTC	CASTETGSQEYGYTF
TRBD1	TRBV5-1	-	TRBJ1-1	TGCGCCAGCAGCACGCCGGACAGGGGGAACACTGAAGCTTTCTTT	CASSTPDRGNTEAFF
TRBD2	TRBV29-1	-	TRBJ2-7	TGCAGCGTATCAGCGGGGTCCTACGAGCAGTACTTC	CSVSAGSYEQYF
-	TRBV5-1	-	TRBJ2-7	TGCGCCAGCAGCTTGGTGGGGCAACCCTACGAGCAGTACTTC	CASSLVGQPYEQYF
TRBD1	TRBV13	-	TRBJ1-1	TGTGCCAGCAGCTCAGGGGGAGTGAACACTGAAGCTTTCTTT	CASSSGGVNTEAFF
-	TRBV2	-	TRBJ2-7	TGTGCCAGCAGTGAAGGGCCAGGCCCCTACGAGCAGTACTTC	CASSEGPGPYEQYF
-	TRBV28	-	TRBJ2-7	TGTGCCAGCAGTTTTCATCGACAGGGGACTAGCCAAATCCTCTACGAGCAGTACTTC	CASSFHRQGTSQILYEQYF
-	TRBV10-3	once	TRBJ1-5	TGTGCCATCAGGGGAACAGGGAATAGCAATCAGCCCCAGCATTTT	CAIRGTGNSNQPQHF
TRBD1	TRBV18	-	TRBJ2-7	TGTGCCAGCTCAAGTCTCAGGGGGCCCTACGAGCAGTACTTC	CASSSLRGPYEQYF
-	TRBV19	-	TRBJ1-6	TGTGCCAGTATGGGTGGCGGGGGTTCACCCCTCCACTTT	CASMGGGGSPLHF
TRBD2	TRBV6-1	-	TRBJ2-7	TGTGCCACGGGGACTAGCGCATCCTACGAGCAGTACTTC	CATGTSASYEQYF
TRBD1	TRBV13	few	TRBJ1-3	TGTGCCAGCAGCTCGGCCGGGACAGGGATTATAGGGGGAAACACCATATATTTT	CASSSAGTGIIGGNTIYF